This TCR delta chain originates from a study of gamma-delta T cells after stem cell transplantation. TCRdb used CATT to re-call clones from the RT-PCR reads. In the table there are approximately 16,000 delta-chain clones, about 8.5% of which are singletons. This clone came up a few times. TCRdb shows a much larger clone's protein in place of this DNA's translation, and the two differ at residue 10, likely through a read error; the protein shown is translated from the DNA. Trimming took off 0 bases at V and 3 bases at J, with 13 bases between the two ends. CDR1 GEAIGNYY and CDR2 EKD come from the germline V gene. The CDR3 spans 15 residues.

The sequenced sample was gamma-delta T cells. This chain links TRDV2 with TRDJ1; D not certain. The sequence was collected from a human donor. It is not recorded whose cells these are; they may come from a transplant donor. The CDR3, as DNA: TGTGCCTGTGACACCGTGGGTGCGTACGCCGATAAACTCATCTTT. Protein: CACDTVGAYADKLIF.